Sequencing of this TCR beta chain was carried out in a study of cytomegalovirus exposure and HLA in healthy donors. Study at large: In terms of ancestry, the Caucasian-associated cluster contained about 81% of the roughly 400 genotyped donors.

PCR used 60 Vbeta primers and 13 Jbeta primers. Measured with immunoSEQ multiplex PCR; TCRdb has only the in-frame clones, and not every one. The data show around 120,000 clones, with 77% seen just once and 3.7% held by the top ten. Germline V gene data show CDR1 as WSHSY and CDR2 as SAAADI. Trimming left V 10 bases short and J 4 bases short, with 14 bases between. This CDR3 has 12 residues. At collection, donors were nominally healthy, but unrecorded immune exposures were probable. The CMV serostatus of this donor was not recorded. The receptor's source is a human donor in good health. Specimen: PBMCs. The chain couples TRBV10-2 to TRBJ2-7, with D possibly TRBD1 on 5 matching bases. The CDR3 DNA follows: TGCGCCACCTCCATGGGGCAGTACGAGCAGTACTTC. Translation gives CATSMGQYEQYF.